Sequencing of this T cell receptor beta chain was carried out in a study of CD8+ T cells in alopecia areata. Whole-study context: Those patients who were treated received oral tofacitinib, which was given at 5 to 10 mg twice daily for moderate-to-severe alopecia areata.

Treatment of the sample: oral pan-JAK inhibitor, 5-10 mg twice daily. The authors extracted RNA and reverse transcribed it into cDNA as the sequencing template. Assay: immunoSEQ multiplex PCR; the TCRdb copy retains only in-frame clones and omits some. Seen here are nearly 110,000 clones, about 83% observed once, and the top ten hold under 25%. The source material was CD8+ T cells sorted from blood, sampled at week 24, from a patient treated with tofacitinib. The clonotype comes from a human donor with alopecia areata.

CDR3 sequence reads: CAWSVGQGNTEAFF. As DNA, the CDR3 is TGTGCCTGGAGTGTAGGGCAGGGAAACACTGAAGCTTTCTTT. This chain joins TRBV30 and TRBJ1-1, with TRBD1 as a possible D gene (5 bases). Germline values: CDR1 GTSNPN, CDR2 SVGIG (reference sequence). The CDR3 consists of 14 residues. The V end lost 0 bases, the J end lost 2 bases, and 10 bases lay between the germline ends.